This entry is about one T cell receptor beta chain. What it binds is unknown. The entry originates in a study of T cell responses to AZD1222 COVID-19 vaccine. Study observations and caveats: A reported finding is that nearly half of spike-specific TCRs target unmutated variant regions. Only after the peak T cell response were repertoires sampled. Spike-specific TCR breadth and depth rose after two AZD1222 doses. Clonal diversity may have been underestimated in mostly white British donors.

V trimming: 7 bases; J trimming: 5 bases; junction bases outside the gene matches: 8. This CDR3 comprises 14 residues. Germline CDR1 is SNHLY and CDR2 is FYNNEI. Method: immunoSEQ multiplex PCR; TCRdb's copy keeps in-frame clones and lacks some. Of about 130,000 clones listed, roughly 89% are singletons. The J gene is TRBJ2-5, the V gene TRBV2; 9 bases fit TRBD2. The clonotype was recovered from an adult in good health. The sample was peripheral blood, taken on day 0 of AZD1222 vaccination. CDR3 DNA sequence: TGTGCCAGCAAAGGCGGGGGGGCTTGGGAGACCCAGTACTTC. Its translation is CASKGGGAWETQYF.